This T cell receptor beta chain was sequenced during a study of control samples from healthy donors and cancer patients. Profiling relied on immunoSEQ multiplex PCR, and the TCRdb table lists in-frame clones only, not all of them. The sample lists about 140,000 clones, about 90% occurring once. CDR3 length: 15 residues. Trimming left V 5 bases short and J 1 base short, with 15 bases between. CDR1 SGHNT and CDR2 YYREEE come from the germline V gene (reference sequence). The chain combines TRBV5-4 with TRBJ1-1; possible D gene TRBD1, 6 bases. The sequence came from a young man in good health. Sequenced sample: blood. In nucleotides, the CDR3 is TGTGCCAGCAGGGATGAGGGGACATCGAACACTGAAGCTTTCTTT. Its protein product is CASRDEGTSNTEAFF.